The subject of this entry is one T cell receptor (beta chain). Its antigen is as yet unknown. The PCR made use of 60 Vbeta and 13 Jbeta primers. The protocol was immunoSEQ multiplex PCR, while the TCRdb copy is restricted to in-frame clones and leaves out a portion. The sample lists 160,000 or so clones, over 65% occurring once. This entry comes from a study of cytomegalovirus exposure and HLA in healthy donors. Study observations and caveats: According to an earlier analysis, most TCR beta V segments yielded productive rearrangements about 87% or about 30% of the time. The study carried out a later analysis of TCR beta sequences. It associated some 17,000 of them with specific HLA alleles at a false discovery rate of 0.05. Testing in vitro showed a few CMV-associated chains specific for CMV antigens.

Donors were nominally healthy when sampled, though unrecorded immune exposures were likely. From germline, CDR1 is MGHRA and CDR2 YSYEKL. This CDR3 region has 16 residues. The gene calls are TRBV4-1 and TRBJ2-5; 7 bases map to TRBD1. The closer fit of TRBJ2-7 to the DNA end suggests the J call may be wrong. The sample taken for sequencing was PBMCs. The source is a woman between 35 and 50 years old in good health and CMV-seronegative. CDR3 amino acids: CASSQEGQARFYEQYF. CDR3 bases: TGCGCCAGCAGCCAGGAAGGACAGGCGAGATTCTACGAGCAGTACTTC.